This TCR beta chain was profiled in a study of CD8+ T cells in alopecia areata (dated by TCRdb to between 2018 and 2020). Some background on the complete study: High-throughput TCRbeta sequencing was used to examine T cell clonal expansion in alopecia areata in both the C3H/HeJ mouse model and human patients. Human TCRbeta sequencing covered scalp tissue and sorted CD4+ and CD8+ peripheral blood T cells from patchy and totalis/universalis alopecia areata patients and healthy controls. Clonality in the scalp was compared among normal scalp (n=4), patchy alopecia areata scalp (n=8), and alopecia totalis/universalis scalp (n=8). RNA came from the PAXgene miRNA kit for fixed scalp, the miRNeasy kit for PBMCs, and the RNeasy kit for mouse skin. TCRbeta CDR3 regions were amplified by immunoSEQ multiplex PCR with 35 Vbeta forward and 13 Jbeta reverse primers.

Results the study describes overall, beyond this receptor: Unlike mouse skin, where gammadelta T cells dominate, normal human skin contains resident alphabeta T cells that get sequenced too, which complicates analysis of the scalp TCR repertoire. Compared with mice, TCR sequences shared between patients were less clear, possibly partly because of HLA diversity across the patient population. Higher clonality and more expanded CD8+ clones were observed in lesional scalp than in normal scalp, particularly in alopecia totalis/universalis, a finding suggestive of antigenic drive.

Worth noting for this clone: No antigen is known for it. One base away there is no much larger clone; base qualities are not given.

To prepare the library, the immunoSEQ multiplex PCR assay was applied. RNA was extracted from all samples and reverse transcribed into cDNA, which served as template for TCR sequencing. SuperScript III was used to make first-strand cDNA, primed with a 2:1 mix of oligo-dT and random hexamers. A synthetic immune receptor repertoire was used to gauge amplification bias, and whatever bias remained was removed computationally. The authors processed their data as follows. After raw reads were preprocessed to remove errors, the CDR3 was defined following IMGT conventions as running from the conserved cysteine to phenylalanine. To get clonality, Shannon entropy was normalized by log2 of the number of productive unique TCRs and the result was subtracted from 1. Whether scalp clones were CD4 or CD8 was inferred by matching scalp TCRbeta sequences against CD4 and CD8 repertoires sorted from blood. TCRdb carries this immuneACCESS record with in-frame sequences only. Its versions omit some clonotypes, under half of them owing to an unresolved V gene in the studies checked, with the rest unexplained. That table is the source of V, J and clone size, and D and trimming were worked out from the DNA. This sample comprises 110,000 to 150,000 clones, 62% of them detected only once. Of the sample, 35% to 40% falls within the top ten clones.

PBMCs were separated by density centrifugation and stained for CD3, CD4 and CD8, after which CD4+ and CD8+ T cells were sorted on a FACSAria. Unaffected controls provided scalp biopsies and blood samples. According to the germline V gene, CDR1 reads SQVTM and CDR2 reads ANQGSEA. Including cysteine and phenylalanine, the CDR3 has 17 amino acids. Only the CDR3 part of the read is kept: 51 bases, read in frame from the first base. At the junction V is shortened by 1 base and J by 6 bases; bases outside the gene matches: 7. Rearrangement joined TRBV29-1 to TRBJ2-2, with 14 central nucleotides matching TRBD2. The sequenced sample consisted of CD8+ T cells sorted from blood. This receptor was taken from a human donor in good health. The CDR3 in this case is CSVEGGTSGSLAGELFF. The DNA sequence reads TGCAGCGTTGAAGGGGGGACTAGCGGGAGCCTAGCCGGGGAGCTGTTTTTT.